The 2 T cell receptor beta chains reported below all come from one sample, sequenced in a study of T cell responses to AZD1222 COVID-19 vaccine. The assay was immunoSEQ multiplex PCR, and TCRdb's table has in-frame clones only and misses some. The repertoire includes 70,000 to 85,000 clones, 70% to 90% of them detected once, and about 2.7% sits in the top ten. Sequenced here: peripheral blood, sampled on day 0 of AZD1222 vaccination. The source of these receptors is an adult in good health.

This rearrangement joins TRBV2 to TRBJ1-1; 9 positions agree with TRBD1. With V trimmed by 6 bases and J by 1 base, 18 bases remained unmatched. CDR3 size: 19 residues. Germline values: CDR1 SNHLY, CDR2 FYNNEI. The CDR3 nucleotides read TGTGCCAGCAGCCCCGGCCTCCCCGGGACAGGGAGAGGGAACACTGAAGCTTTCTTT. It encodes CASSPGLPGTGRGNTEAFF.

The V call is TRBV27, the J call TRBJ2-1; D possibly matches TRBD1 or TRBD2 (5 bases each). The CDR3 contains 15 residues. V lost 0 bases and J lost 4, with 10 bases in between. Germline values: CDR1 MNHEY, CDR2 SMNVEV (reference sequence). This CDR3 reads CASSLSPGTYNEQFF. CDR3 nucleotide sequence: TGTGCCAGCAGTTTATCCCCCGGGACGTACAATGAGCAGTTCTTC.